These 25 T cell receptor beta chains came from one sample sequenced in a study of shared clonotypes between healthy human individuals. Sequencing was performed with immunoSEQ multiplex PCR; in TCRdb, only in-frame clones are kept and a portion is missing. The top ten clones hold roughly 0.1% of a sample with nearly 600,000 clones, around 95% of them seen once. Naive-designated CD8 cells lacked CD45RO, were positively enriched for CCR7, and omitted terminally differentiated effector memory CD45RA+ cells. Sequencing was carried out using naive CD8+ T cells sorted from blood. These receptors came from a woman in her twenties or thirties in good health.

The genes are TRBV2 and TRBJ2-3, with D tentatively TRBD1 (6 bases). This CDR3 spans 16 amino acids. Trimming stripped 4 bases from V and 1 base from J, with 15 bases between. Germline loops: CDR1 SNHLY, CDR2 FYNNEI. The DNA of the CDR3 is TGTGCCAGCAGTGGGGTCGAGGGACAAGGCACAGATACGCAGTATTTT. Its translation is CASSGVEGQGTDTQYF.

This chain connects TRBV7-9 to TRBJ1-3, with D maybe TRBD1 (5 bases). The germline CDR1 and CDR2 sequences are SEHNR and FQNEAQ (reference sequence). The CDR3 has 16 residues. Trimming cost V 4 bases and J 0 bases, with 13 bases left between them. The CDR3: CASSSTDTYSGNTIYF. For the CDR3, the DNA is TGTGCCAGCAGCTCGACGGACACCTACTCTGGAAACACCATATATTTT.

The chain recombines TRBV19 with TRBJ1-1; D is undetermined. Trimming took 0 bases from V and 4 from J, leaving 15 bases between them. CDR1 LNHDA and CDR2 SQIVND come from the germline V gene (reference sequence). The CDR3 is 16 residues long. CDR3 nucleotide sequence: TGTGCCAGTAGTATAGACGGAGTTAGGAAACGCACTGAAGCTTTCTTT. Protein product: CASSIDGVRKRTEAFF.

The chain couples TRBV28 to TRBJ2-3, with 7 positions matching TRBD2. Germline values: CDR1 MDHEN, CDR2 SYDVKM. Germline trimming cut 1 base from V and 1 base from J; bases unmatched to any gene: 5. The CDR3 is 16 residues long. The CDR3 sequence: CASSLSVAGGTDTQYF. DNA of the CDR3: TGTGCCAGCAGTTTATCGGTAGCGGGTGGCACAGATACGCAGTATTTT.

The chain joins TRBV2 to TRBJ2-7; the D gene is possibly TRBD1 (6 bases). This CDR3 has 14 amino acids. Per germline, CDR1 SNHLY and CDR2 FYNNEI. Trimming left V 5 bases short and J 1 base short, with 12 bases between. The CDR3 sequence is CASSLGDISYEQYF. DNA for the CDR3: TGTGCCAGCAGTCTAGGGGACATTTCCTACGAGCAGTACTTC.

This chain links TRBV2 with TRBJ2-7, with TRBD1 as a possible D gene (5 bases). The CDR3 is 13 residues long. The germline gives CDR1 SNHLY, CDR2 FYNNEI. The CDR3 loop reads CAKRQGQNREQYF. CDR3 sequence (DNA): TGTGCAAAGAGGCAGGGTCAAAATCGCGAGCAGTACTTC.

This chain joins TRBV30 and TRBJ2-5; D is uncertain. The DNA end favors TRBJ2-7, so the J call may be wrong. The CDR3 loop spans 13 amino acids. CDR1 is GTSNPN, CDR2 SVGIG, per germline (reference sequence). This CDR3 is CAWSRPLYDEQYF. CDR3 bases: TGTGCCTGGAGCAGACCCCTCTACGACGAGCAGTACTTC.

A remark on this clone: Other nucleotide sequences in the sample specify the same CDR3. The rearrangement links TRBV25-1 to TRBJ2-1, with D uncertain. This CDR3 comprises 14 residues. The V end was cut by 2 bases, the J end by 1 base, with 6 bases between. Germline V gene sequence: CDR1 MGHDK, CDR2 SYGVNS. In DNA, the CDR3 is TGTGCCAGCAGTGAAGTTGGGTCCTACAATGAGCAGTTCTTC. Protein: CASSEVGSYNEQFF.

This chain joins TRBV9 and TRBJ1-5; 10 nucleotides line up with TRBD1. Germline trimming cut 3 bases from V and 4 bases from J; bases unmatched to any gene: 1. This CDR3 contains 14 residues. Germline assignment: CDR1 SGDLS and CDR2 YYNGEE. The CDR3 DNA follows: TGTGCCAGCAGCGCGGGACAGGGGAATCAGCCCCAGCATTTT. Encoded protein: CASSAGQGNQPQHF.

V usage is TRBV6-1 and J usage is TRBJ2-7, with a possible D match to TRBD1 (6 bases). The CDR3 is 13 residues long. The germline V gene encodes CDR1 MNHNS and CDR2 SASEGT. The ends were cut back, 7 bases at V and 3 bases at J, with 13 bases in the middle. The CDR3 DNA follows: TGTGCCAGCACTCCCGGGACACTCTACGAGCAGTACTTC. Translating it yields CASTPGTLYEQYF.

CDR3 bases: TGTGCCATCAGGACTAGCGGGAGCGGCACCGGGGAGCTGTTTTTT. It codes for CAIRTSGSGTGELFF. J is TRBJ2-2 and V is TRBV10-3, with 12 bases aligning to TRBD2. Germline V gene sequence: CDR1 ENHRY, CDR2 SYGVKD. This CDR3 contains 15 residues. V shed 6 bases, J shed 4 bases, and the junction held 3 bases outside the gene matches.

CDR3 residues: CASSPGTRGSDTQYF. CDR3 nucleotide sequence: TGTGCCAGCAGCCCCGGGACTAGGGGGTCCGATACGCAGTATTTT. J is TRBJ2-3 and V is TRBV7-9, with 8 bases matching TRBD2. Germline lookup yields CDR1 SEHNR and CDR2 FQNEAQ (reference sequence). This CDR3 is built from 15 residues. The ends lost 5 bases at V and 6 bases at J; junction bases unmatched: 10.

The chain has TRBV29-1 and TRBJ2-5; the D gene is possibly TRBD2 (5 bases). The J call may be faulty, since TRBJ2-7 better matches the DNA end. CDR1 and CDR2 from the germline V gene are SQVTM and ANQGSEA. CDR3 length: 14 amino acids. DNA for the CDR3: TGCAGCGTTGAAGATCCGGCCAGGAGGTACGAGCAGTACTTC. Its protein is CSVEDPARRYEQYF.

The chain is built from TRBV5-6 and TRBJ2-3; unclear D gene. CDR3 length: 12 residues. CDR1 and CDR2 from the germline V gene are SGHDT and YYEEEE. V was trimmed by 4 bases and J by 6 bases, leaving 9 bases between them. CDR3 DNA: TGTGCCAGCAGCGCATTGGGCGATACGCAGTATTTT. Translation gives CASSALGDTQYF.

The rearrangement joins TRBV11-2 to TRBJ2-7, with 8 nucleotides matching TRBD2. Germline CDR1 SGHAT, CDR2 FQNNGV. This CDR3 spans 14 amino acids. Trimming cost V 6 bases and J 5 bases; bases outside gene matches: 9. The CDR3, as DNA: TGTGCCAGCAGTTCTGCGGGAGGATCTAACGAGCAGTACTTC. Protein sequence: CASSSAGGSNEQYF.

This chain joins TRBV2 and TRBJ1-2; no clear D gene. This CDR3 is built from 13 residues. V was shortened by 7 bases and J by 5 bases, with 14 bases between the two germline ends. The V gene's germline CDR1 is SNHLY and CDR2 FYNNEI. CDR3 amino acids: CASNPKLPYGYTF. CDR3 nucleotides: TGTGCCAGCAACCCGAAACTACCATATGGCTACACCTTC.

This chain joins TRBV19 and TRBJ1-4; TRBD1 matches at 9 bases. After removal of 5 bases from V and 0 bases from J, the junction contained 13 bases not matched to a gene. The CDR3 has 19 residues. From germline, CDR1 is LNHDA and CDR2 SQIVND (reference sequence). The DNA for the CDR3 is TGTGCCAGTAGTGATTGGGACAGGGTGGACCCTGCAACTAATGAAAAACTGTTTTTT. Its protein is CASSDWDRVDPATNEKLFF.

This clone occurred once. The chain carries TRBV2 and TRBJ1-1, with D hard to call. The CDR3 consists of 13 residues. Germline-derived CDR1 and CDR2 are SNHLY and FYNNEI. The V and J ends lost 5 bases and 5 bases respectively, with 12 bases between them. The CDR3 region is CASSYEGWTEAFF. CDR3 nucleotide sequence: TGTGCCAGCAGTTACGAGGGATGGACTGAAGCTTTCTTT.

The V call is TRBV7-7, the J call TRBJ2-7, with TRBD2 identical over 10 bases. Germline CDR1 and CDR2: SSHAT and FNYEAQ (reference sequence). This CDR3 is built from 15 residues. J gave up 5 bases and V 4 bases, and 8 bases lay outside the gene matches. CDR3 loop: CASSSGTSVSNEQYF. Written as DNA, the CDR3 is TGTGCCAGCAGCTCCGGGACTAGCGTTTCTAACGAGCAGTACTTC.

The chain links TRBV7-6 to TRBJ2-7, with D possibly being TRBD1 (5 bases). Germline V CDR1 and CDR2: SGHVS, FNYEAQ. There are 14 residues in the CDR3. V was clipped by 0 bases and J by 5 bases, with 11 bases between them. The CDR3 here is CASSLAAQGHEQYF. The CDR3 DNA reads TGTGCCAGCAGCTTAGCCGCGCAGGGCCACGAGCAGTACTTC.

The chain couples TRBV6-6 to TRBJ2-7; 9 bases are a match to TRBD2. This CDR3 has 16 amino acids. Germline V gene lookup returns CDR1 MNHNY and CDR2 SVGAGI (reference sequence). Trimming cost V 5 bases and J 2 bases; bases outside gene matches: 10. The CDR3 here is CASSRGTASGTYEQYF. The CDR3 DNA is TGTGCCAGCAGTAGGGGGACGGCTAGCGGGACCTACGAGCAGTACTTC.

About this clone: The junction and the germline gene differ at one end; a read error may be behind it. This chain joins TRBV2 and TRBJ2-1; D call uncertain. This CDR3 is 15 amino acids long. Germline V gene sequence: CDR1 SNHLY, CDR2 FYNNEI. Written as DNA, the CDR3 is TGTGCCAGCAGCGAAGGCCTGAGCTCCTACAATGAGCAGTTCTTC. Translation gives CASSEGLSSYNEQFF.

The rearrangement uses TRBV4-1 and TRBJ1-5; no clear D. Germline values: CDR1 MGHRA, CDR2 YSYEKL. CDR3 size: 13 residues. The ends were cut back, 1 base at V and 4 bases at J, with 5 bases in the middle. CDR3 sequence reads: CASSQVPNQPQHF. In nucleotides, the CDR3 is TGCGCCAGCAGCCAAGTGCCGAATCAGCCCCAGCATTTT.

The table lists this clone with a count of one. The CDR3, as DNA: TGTGCCACCAGCAGAGATAGGGGTAGCGGGGGGCTCGGCGAGCAGTACTTC. Residues: CATSRDRGSGGLGEQYF. The gene calls are TRBV15 and TRBJ2-7; TRBD2 agrees at 10 bases. CDR1 LNHNV and CDR2 YYDKDF come from the germline V gene (reference sequence). V was pared by 0 bases and J by 6 bases, with 11 bases of the junction left unmatched. This CDR3 is built from 17 residues. The whole variable domain, filled in from reference TRBV15 and TRBJ2-7, reads DAMVIQNPRYQVTQFGKPVTLSCSQTLNHNVMYWYQQKSSQAPKLLFHYYDKDFNNEADTPDNFQSRRPNTSFCFLDIRSPGLGDTAMYLCATSRDRGSGGLGEQYFGPGTRLTVT.

The V and J genes are TRBV27 and TRBJ2-5; 7 positions agree with TRBD1. Germline loops: CDR1 MNHEY, CDR2 SMNVEV (reference sequence). Trimming removed 2 bases from V and 2 bases from J; junction bases left unmatched: 5. The CDR3 length is 15 residues. CDR3 in amino acids: CASSLMGTVQETQYF. Here the CDR3 DNA reads TGTGCCAGCAGTTTAATGGGGACAGTACAAGAGACCCAGTACTTC.